What follows are 32 T cell receptor beta chains derived from one specimen sequenced in a study of human T cells and chemical hapten exposure. The time point is: patch test 3, about 24 weeks after DPC sensitization. Stated treatment: therapeutic diphenylcyclopropenone sensitization with weekly scalp DPC. TCRdb recomputed calls from the RACE reads with MiXCR, one row per CDR3 protein. The table has 100,000 or so distinct CDR3 sequences, nearly 35% seen once. The specimen comprised whole blood, sampled in connection with sensitization to the hapten diphenylcyclopropenone (DPC). Every receptor here comes from a man in his forties with alopecia areata. Some clones in this sample may be carry-over from other donors' samples.

This clonotype was seen a few times. V gene TRBV12-3 or TRBV12-4 combines with J gene TRBJ1-1, with a possible D match to TRBD1 (5 bases). This CDR3 contains 15 residues. V lost 6 bases and J 0 bases, leaving 14 bases between the germline ends. The CDR3 DNA reads TGTGCCAGCAGCTTTTCGACAGTCATGAACACTGAAGCTTTCTTT. It translates to CASSFSTVMNTEAFF.

The chain has TRBV2 and TRBJ2-5; 9 bases map to TRBD2. Looked up from germline, CDR1 is SNHLY and CDR2 is FYNNEI. The CDR3 loop spans 16 amino acids. Losses at the gene ends were 0 bases for V and 4 bases for J; bases not matched to a gene: 6. This CDR3 reads CASSEAVAGVGETQYF. CDR3 bases: TGTGCCAGCAGTGAAGCGGTAGCGGGAGTAGGAGAGACCCAGTACTTC.

V is TRBV9 and J is TRBJ2-3; D gene uncertain. In germline, CDR1 is SGDLS, CDR2 YYNGEE. The CDR3 sequence is 16 residues long. Trimming left V 2 bases short and J 3 bases short, with 16 bases between. The CDR3 is CASSVAVQIPTDTQYF. DNA of the CDR3: TGTGCCAGCAGCGTGGCAGTACAGATCCCTACAGATACGCAGTATTTT.

This clonotype was picked up a small number of times. The rearrangement joins TRBV28 to TRBJ2-1; D is undetermined. The CDR3 totals 14 residues. V shed 6 bases and J shed 5 bases, with 14 bases lying between them. Per germline, CDR1 MDHEN and CDR2 SYDVKM. Written as DNA, the CDR3 is TGTGCCAGCAGACGGAACGACTCAGACAATGAGCAGTTCTTC. This gives the protein CASRRNDSDNEQFF.

The genes are TRBV20-1 and TRBJ2-1; TRBD2 matches at 14 bases. V was pared by 6 bases and J by 9 bases, with 10 bases of the junction left unmatched. Germline CDR1 is DFQATT and CDR2 is SNEGSKA (reference sequence). The CDR3 contains 15 residues. CDR3 DNA sequence: TGCAGTGCGCCGACTAGCGGGAGGGCCTTCGGTGAGCAGTTCTTC. This sequence encodes CSAPTSGRAFGEQFF.

The chain is built from TRBV29-1 and TRBJ2-1; 7 positions match TRBD1. The germline V gene encodes CDR1 SQVTM and CDR2 ANQGSEA. The CDR3 has 13 residues. V was pared by 8 bases and J by 4 bases, with 8 bases of the junction left unmatched. The CDR3 spells CSIQGQRYNEQFF. As DNA, the CDR3 is TGCAGCATACAGGGACAGCGGTACAATGAGCAGTTCTTC.

The chain recombines TRBV10-3 with TRBJ2-1, with D maybe TRBD1 (5 bases). The germline V gene encodes CDR1 ENHRY and CDR2 SYGVKD. The length of the CDR3 is 13 residues. Trimming took 6 bases from V and 6 from J, leaving 12 bases between them. CDR3 sequence: CAIRAGPPNEQFF. The CDR3 coding sequence is TGTGCCATCAGGGCAGGGCCCCCCAATGAGCAGTTCTTC.

The genes are TRBV2 and TRBJ2-3, with D uncertain. There are 11 residues in the CDR3. The germline V and J ends were trimmed by 4 bases and 10 bases, with 9 bases remaining between them. CDR1 and CDR2 (germline): SNHLY, FYNNEI. CDR3 protein: CASSVPISQYF. The CDR3 DNA reads TGTGCCAGCAGTGTTCCGATTTCGCAGTATTTT.

This sequence joins TRBV20-1 and TRBJ2-3; 12 positions match TRBD2. V lost 3 bases to trimming and J lost 2 bases; unmatched junction nucleotides: 9. Germline lookup yields CDR1 DFQATT and CDR2 SNEGSKA (reference sequence). This CDR3 contains 17 residues. For the CDR3, the DNA is TGCAGTGCTAGGTTTCTAGCGGGAGGGACTGACACAGATACGCAGTATTTT. The encoded protein is CSARFLAGGTDTDTQYF.

The chain employs TRBV7-6 and TRBJ2-7; 8 bases are shared with TRBD2. V shed 5 bases, J shed 4 bases, and the junction held 7 bases outside the gene matches. This CDR3 has 14 residues. Germline values: CDR1 SGHVS, CDR2 FNYEAQ. The chain's CDR3 is CASSQTGLGYEQYF. CDR3 nucleotides: TGTGCCAGCAGCCAAACGGGACTAGGATACGAGCAGTACTTC.

The CDR3 DNA reads TGTGCCAGCAGCCAAGTCATACTAGCGGGAGTATATGAGCAGTTCTTC. Its translation: CASSQVILAGVYEQFF. The chain carries TRBV4-2 and TRBJ2-1; 11 bases align to TRBD2. The length of the CDR3 is 16 residues. Germline CDR1 LGHNA, CDR2 YNFKEQ. V was pared by 1 base and J by 8 bases, with 7 bases of the junction left unmatched.

The genes are TRBV5-6 and TRBJ2-3; D gene ambiguous. V lost 4 bases and J 3 bases, leaving 15 bases between the germline ends. The germline V gene encodes CDR1 SGHDT and CDR2 YYEEEE. This CDR3 contains 15 residues. The CDR3 DNA reads TGTGCCAGCAGCCTTTCCGTTATAGGGACAGATACGCAGTATTTT. This gives the protein CASSLSVIGTDTQYF.

The V call is TRBV6-6, the J call TRBJ2-3, with D unresolved. The germline V and J ends were trimmed by 7 bases and 0 bases, with 11 bases remaining between them. Germline V gene sequence: CDR1 MNHNY, CDR2 SVGAGI (reference sequence). The length of the CDR3 is 14 residues. The CDR3 DNA is TGTGCCAGCAAAATGACCGTTAGCACAGATACGCAGTATTTT. Translated, it gives CASKMTVSTDTQYF.

The genes are TRBV29-1 and TRBJ2-2; 8 bases are a match to TRBD1. Germline CDR1 SQVTM, CDR2 ANQGSEA. The V segment lost 7 bases and the J segment 5 bases; nucleotides outside the gene matches: 12. The CDR3 runs 15 residues. CDR3 in DNA: TGCAGCGCTCCCAGGGGGCGTTATTTTACCGGGGAGCTGTTTTTT. Its protein is CSAPRGRYFTGELFF.

J is TRBJ1-1 and V is TRBV12-3 or TRBV12-4, with unresolved D. The ends were cut back, 3 bases at V and 5 bases at J, with 13 bases in the middle. The CDR3 covers 14 residues. The DNA for the CDR3 is TGTGCCAGCAGTTTGCACGAGTCGGTGACTGAAGCTTTCTTT. The encoded protein is CASSLHESVTEAFF.

The chain uses TRBV27 and TRBJ2-3; maybe TRBD2 (5 bases). V lost 4 bases and J 4 bases, leaving 21 bases between the germline ends. The CDR3 contains 17 residues. Per germline, CDR1 MNHEY and CDR2 SMNVEV (reference sequence). The CDR3 nucleotides read TGTGCCAGCAGTTCGGATTCCGGCCGGAGGTCCCCAGATACGCAGTATTTT. Its translation is CASSSDSGRRSPDTQYF.

This sequence joins TRBV30 and TRBJ1-1; TRBD1 matches 8 bases. The CDR3 consists of 15 residues. CDR1 is GTSNPN, CDR2 SVGIG, per germline (reference sequence). The junction had 3 bases not matched to a gene; V was cut back by 0 bases and J by 0 bases. The CDR3 region has the DNA TGTGCCTGGAGTGTACAGGGGGGGATGAACACTGAAGCTTTCTTT. It specifies CAWSVQGGMNTEAFF.

The chain employs TRBV6-2 or TRBV6-3 and TRBJ2-2; D may match TRBD1 or TRBD2 (5 bases each). Germline V gene sequence: CDR1 MNHEY, CDR2 SVGEGT. V was pared by 5 bases and J by 2 bases, with 12 bases between. This CDR3 is 15 amino acids long. CDR3 DNA sequence: TGTGCCAGCAGTCCAGGGACGGGAAACACCGGGGAGCTGTTTTTT. Protein product: CASSPGTGNTGELFF.

The chain couples TRBV7-9 to TRBJ2-3; D may be TRBD2 (6 bases). V shed 3 bases and J shed 5 bases, with 21 bases lying between them. CDR1 is SEHNR, CDR2 FQNEAQ, per germline (reference sequence). The CDR3 is 17 residues long. CDR3 sequence: CASSFPTHGRNLDTQYF. In DNA form, the CDR3 reads TGTGCCAGCAGCTTCCCAACCCACGGGAGAAATTTAGATACGCAGTATTTT.

In this sample, this clonotype turned up a few times. The V call is TRBV29-1, the J call TRBJ1-1; weak D call: TRBD1 (5 bases). This CDR3 region has 13 residues. Germline lookup yields CDR1 SQVTM and CDR2 ANQGSEA. V was pared by 4 bases and J by 5 bases, with 14 bases between. For the CDR3, the DNA is TGCAGCGTTGTTTCGGGGCGGGGGACTGAAGCTTTCTTT. Translated: CSVVSGRGTEAFF.

The V and J genes are TRBV20-1 and TRBJ2-3; no clear D gene. Germline loops: CDR1 DFQATT, CDR2 SNEGSKA (reference sequence). Trimming left V 6 bases short and J 4 bases short, with 11 bases between. CDR3 size: 12 residues. CDR3 nucleotide sequence: TGCAGTGCCCTGCAGCCTCCAGATACGCAGTATTTT. It yields the protein CSALQPPDTQYF.

The chain carries TRBV24-1 and TRBJ1-2; no clear D gene. The CDR3 loop spans 13 amino acids. V gave up 1 base and J gave up 6 bases, with 8 bases separating them. The germline V gene encodes CDR1 KGHDR and CDR2 SFDVKD. The CDR3 here is CATSDFSGNGYTF. In nucleotides, the CDR3 is TGTGCCACCAGTGATTTCTCGGGCAATGGCTACACCTTC.

This clonotype showed up just a few times. V gene TRBV11-3 combines with J gene TRBJ1-1; no firm D call. Germline V gene lookup returns CDR1 SGHNT and CDR2 YENEEA. Between the trimmed V and J ends, which lost 2 bases and 3 bases, there was a span of 16 bases. This CDR3 is built from 16 residues. CDR3 in DNA: TGTGCCAGCAGCTTAAACCCCCCGGGTCTGGACACTGAAGCTTTCTTT. Translation gives CASSLNPPGLDTEAFF.

This clonotype was seen once. The gene calls are TRBV30 and TRBJ1-6, with unresolved D. The CDR3 consists of 14 residues. Trimming pared 5 bases from V and 8 bases from J, leaving 16 bases between. Germline CDR1 reads GTSNPN; CDR2 reads SVGIG (reference sequence). The CDR3: CAWGPGVPYSPLHF. In DNA, the CDR3 is TGTGCCTGGGGACCCGGGGTTCCCTATTCACCCCTCCACTTT.

This clonotype was seen more than once but under ten times. V gene TRBV19 combines with J gene TRBJ1-1; 10 bases align to TRBD1. Germline trimming cut 7 bases from V and 4 bases from J; bases unmatched to any gene: 6. The CDR3 has 14 amino acids. Germline values: CDR1 LNHDA, CDR2 SQIVND (reference sequence). This chain's CDR3 is CASTRQGAGTEAFF. CDR3 nucleotide sequence: TGTGCCAGTACCAGACAGGGGGCAGGCACTGAAGCTTTCTTT.

The CDR3 sequence: CASSQVHEEQFF. The DNA of the CDR3 is TGTGCCAGCAGCCAGGTTCATGAGGAGCAGTTCTTC. The chain employs TRBV14 and TRBJ2-1; no reliable D call. The CDR3 runs to 12 residues. Trimming stripped 3 bases from V and 10 bases from J, with 10 bases between. Germline lookup yields CDR1 SGHDN and CDR2 FVKESK.

This clonotype was seen more than once but under ten times. This CDR3 reads CASTQTPYEQYF. The DNA for the CDR3 is TGTGCCAGCACACAGACGCCCTACGAGCAGTACTTC. The chain employs TRBV6-1 and TRBJ2-7; D gene uncertain. CDR3 size: 12 residues. Germline values: CDR1 MNHNS, CDR2 SASEGT. V was cut by 7 bases and J by 2 bases, with 9 bases left in between.

The gene calls are TRBV6-6 and TRBJ2-5; D tentatively fits TRBD1 or TRBD2 (6 bases each). This CDR3 contains 14 residues. V was shortened by 6 bases and J by 3 bases, with 14 bases between the two germline ends. Germline-derived CDR1 and CDR2 are MNHNY and SVGAGI (reference sequence). CDR3 sequence (DNA): TGTGCCAGCAGGGGGGCGGGACTGGAAGAGACCCAGTACTTC. It encodes CASRGAGLEETQYF.

This clonotype was counted a few times. The chain combines TRBV12-3 or TRBV12-4 with TRBJ1-1, with D hard to call. Trimming took off 3 bases at V and 1 base at J, with 6 bases between the two ends. The CDR3 contains 13 residues. CDR3 sequence reads: CASSFNRNTEAFF. The CDR3 DNA is TGTGCCAGCAGTTTTAATCGGAACACTGAAGCTTTCTTT.

This sequence joins TRBV7-9 and TRBJ2-1; TRBD2 aligns across 14 bases. V shed 6 bases and J 9 bases; nucleotides not matched to a gene: 7. From germline, CDR1 is SEHNR and CDR2 FQNEAQ (reference sequence). The CDR3 length is 15 residues. The DNA of the CDR3 is TGTGCCAGCAGTCTGACTAGCGGGAGGGTTGGTGAGCAGTTCTTC. Its protein is CASSLTSGRVGEQFF.

This chain connects TRBV12-3 or TRBV12-4 to TRBJ2-7, with TRBD2 matching 8 bases. The CDR3 consists of 15 residues. The trim removed 6 bases at V and 2 bases at J, leaving 9 bases unmatched. The CDR3 nucleotides read TGTGCCAGCAGCAGAGAAACTAGCGGTACCTACGAGCAGTACTTC. This gives the protein CASSRETSGTYEQYF.

J is TRBJ2-3 and V is TRBV20-1, with a tentative D call TRBD2 (7 bases). The CDR3 length is 12 residues. Per germline, CDR1 DFQATT and CDR2 SNEGSKA (reference sequence). CDR3 sequence: CGGGANTDTQYF. CDR3 nucleotide sequence: TGCGGAGGGGGGGCGAACACAGATACGCAGTATTTT.